This T cell receptor (beta chain) was found in a study of blood T cell repertoires in COVID-19 (dated by TCRdb to the early 2020s). Describing the broader study: Collaborator samples came from the United States, Italy and Spain and covered acute and convalescent phases of COVID-19. The material from the prospective study consisted of cDNA or gDNA derived from T cells, B-cell-depleted T cells, or PBMCs. Deeply sampled blood TCRbeta repertoires from subjects exposed to, actively infected with, or recovered from COVID-19 were included in the dataset. A freely available public database, intended as a resource for researchers studying the immune response to SARS-CoV-2, is where the repertoires were released. Samples were obtained from the ongoing ImmuneRACE study (first 160 participants) and from some 1,300 subjects provided by 6 global collaborators. Nearly every sample came with metadata listing a de-identified subject ID, COVID-19 status, age in years and sex. HLA class I and class II types, where available, came from metadata supplied by the sample provider rather than from assay-based typing. Points the paper makes about the study in general: The quantity of clinical and demographic metadata differed by source and by participant and was supplied without curation.

Regarding this clone: The antigen it recognizes is unknown. Base qualities are not recorded, but no much larger clone differs from it by a single base.

The CDR3 measures 14 amino acids from cysteine to phenylalanine. Only the CDR3 DNA is retained, 42 bases long and in frame from the first base. At the junction V is shortened by 10 bases and J by 2 bases, with 12 bases in between. CDR1 and CDR2 (MNHEY, SMNVEV) derive from the germline V gene (reference sequence). TCRbeta CDR3 regions were amplified from genomic DNA by means of the immunoSEQ Assay, a bias-controlled multiplex PCR. From the authors' description of their analysis: The number of nucleated cells in each sample was estimated from the amplification of reference gene primers within the assay. To quantify the absolute abundance of each unique TCRbeta CDR3 rearrangement, sequence reads were collapsed and filtered. Productive Simpson clonality was computed per sample as the square root of Simpson's diversity index over productive rearrangements. TCRdb re-hosts the immuneACCESS table, in-frame sequences only. Its copies lack some clones; in the studies checked, an unresolved V gene accounts for under half of them, and the cause for the rest is not known. V and J calls and clone size follow that table, whereas D and trimming were derived from the DNA. Within this sample are about 200,000 clones, with 70% to 85% of them counted one time only. Together, the top ten hold 6.9% of the sample.

Collaborating institutions collected whole blood in K2EDTA tubes following their own protocols. For TCRbeta analysis, collaborators shipped samples in one of three forms: frozen whole blood, isolated PBMCs, or DNA extracted from either of those sample types. Sequences were obtained from peripheral blood. The receptor chain draws on TRBV27 and TRBJ2-6; TRBD2 could be the D gene, as 6 bases match. The sequence was collected from a human donor with acute or convalescent COVID-19. The donor label of this sample is uncertain. The DNA sequence is given as TGTGCCACCACTAGCCGGGCTGGGGCCAACGTCCTGACTTTC. It translates to CATTSRAGANVLTF.